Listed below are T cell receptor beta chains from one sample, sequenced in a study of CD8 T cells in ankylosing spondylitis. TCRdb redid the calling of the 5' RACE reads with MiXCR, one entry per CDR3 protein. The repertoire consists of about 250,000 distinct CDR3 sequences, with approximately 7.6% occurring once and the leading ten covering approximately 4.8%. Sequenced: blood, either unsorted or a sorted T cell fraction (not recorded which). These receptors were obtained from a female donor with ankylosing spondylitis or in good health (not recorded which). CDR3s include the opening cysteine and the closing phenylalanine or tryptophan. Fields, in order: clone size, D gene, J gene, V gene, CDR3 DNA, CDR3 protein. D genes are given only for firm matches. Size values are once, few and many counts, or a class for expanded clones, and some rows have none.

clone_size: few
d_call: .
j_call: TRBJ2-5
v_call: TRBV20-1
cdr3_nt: TGCAGTGCTAGGCTGGCCTTAGGACAGGCGGCGCGGGGGGTGTATCAAGAGACCCAGTACTTC
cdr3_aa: CSARLALGQAARGVYQETQYF

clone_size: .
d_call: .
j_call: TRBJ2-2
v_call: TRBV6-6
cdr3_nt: TGTGCCAGCAGTACCCTAGACACCGGGGAGCTGTTTTTT
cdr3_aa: CASSTLDTGELFF

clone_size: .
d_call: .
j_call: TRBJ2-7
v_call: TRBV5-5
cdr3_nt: TGTGCCAGCAGCTTGCCCCCCTCCTACGAGCAGTACTTC
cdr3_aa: CASSLPPSYEQYF

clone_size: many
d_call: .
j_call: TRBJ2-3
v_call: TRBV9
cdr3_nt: TGTGCCAGCAGCGTATTTTCGGAGGGTACGCAGTATTTT
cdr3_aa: CASSVFSEGTQYF

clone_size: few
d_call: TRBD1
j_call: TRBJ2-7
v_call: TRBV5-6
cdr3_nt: TGTGCCTCAAAGACAGGGTGGGACGAGCAGTACTTC
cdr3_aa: CASKTGWDEQYF

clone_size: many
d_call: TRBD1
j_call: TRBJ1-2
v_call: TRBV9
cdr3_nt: TGTGCCAGCAGCGTATTAGCAGGGGGAAGAAACTATGGCTACACCTTC
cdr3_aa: CASSVLAGGRNYGYTF

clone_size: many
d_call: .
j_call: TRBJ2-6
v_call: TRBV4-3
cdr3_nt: TGCGCCAGCAGCCAATTGGGCTCTGGGGCCAACGTCCTGACTTTC
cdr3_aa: CASSQLGSGANVLTF

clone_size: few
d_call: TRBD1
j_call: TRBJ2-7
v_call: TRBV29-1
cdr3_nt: TGCAGCGCTCGGACAGGGGGCGAGGAGCAGTACTTC
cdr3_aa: CSARTGGEEQYF

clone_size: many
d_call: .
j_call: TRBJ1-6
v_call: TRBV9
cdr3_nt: TGTGCCAGCAGCGTAGGAGGGTATAATTCACCCCTCCACTTT
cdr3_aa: CASSVGGYNSPLHF

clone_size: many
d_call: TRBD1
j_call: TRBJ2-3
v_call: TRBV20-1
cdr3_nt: TGCAGTGCACCAAAAGACAGGGGAAACACAGATACGCAGTATTTT
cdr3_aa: CSAPKDRGNTDTQYF

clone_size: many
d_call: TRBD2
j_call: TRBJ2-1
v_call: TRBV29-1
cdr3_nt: TGCAGCGTTGTGAGTAGCGGGGGTGAGCAGTTCTTC
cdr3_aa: CSVVSSGGEQFF

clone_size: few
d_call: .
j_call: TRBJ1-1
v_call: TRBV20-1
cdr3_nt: TGCAGTGCTAGAACTCCGGCCAGAGGCACTGAAGCTTTCTTT
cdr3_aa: CSARTPARGTEAFF

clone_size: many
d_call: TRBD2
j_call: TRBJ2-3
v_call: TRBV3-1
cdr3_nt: TGTGCCAGCAGAGTTGGTCTAGCGGGAGTGTATACGCAGTATTTT
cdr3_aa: CASRVGLAGVYTQYF

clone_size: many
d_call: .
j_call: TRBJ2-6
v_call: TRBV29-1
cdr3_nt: TGCAGCGTAAGAGGACGGAGCTCTGGGGCCAACGTCCTGACTTTC
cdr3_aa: CSVRGRSSGANVLTF

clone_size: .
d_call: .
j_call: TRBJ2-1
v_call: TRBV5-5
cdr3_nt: TGTGCCAGCAGACTACAGGTGACTAGTCAGTTCTTC
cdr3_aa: CASRLQVTSQFF

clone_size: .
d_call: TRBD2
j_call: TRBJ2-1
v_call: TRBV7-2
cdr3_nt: TGTGCCAGCAGCTTAGGGACTAGCGATGAGCAGTTCTTC
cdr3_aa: CASSLGTSDEQFF

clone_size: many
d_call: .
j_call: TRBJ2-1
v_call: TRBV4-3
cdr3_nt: TGCGCCAGCAGCCAGTCCCAGCGGAGATCCTACAATGAGCAGTTCTTC
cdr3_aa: CASSQSQRRSYNEQFF

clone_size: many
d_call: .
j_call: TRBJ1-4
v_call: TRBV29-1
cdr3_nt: TGCAGCGTTGATACAGGGACAACTGAAAAACTGTTTTTT
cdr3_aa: CSVDTGTTEKLFF

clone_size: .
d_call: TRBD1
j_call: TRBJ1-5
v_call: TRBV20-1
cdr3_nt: TGCAGTGCTACGGGACAGAGGGAAAATCAGCCCCAGCATTTT
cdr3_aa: CSATGQRENQPQHF

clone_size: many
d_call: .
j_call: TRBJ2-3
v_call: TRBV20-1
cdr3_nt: TGCAGTGCTAGAGAGGGAGTGGCGACAGATACGCAGTATTTT
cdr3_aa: CSAREGVATDTQYF

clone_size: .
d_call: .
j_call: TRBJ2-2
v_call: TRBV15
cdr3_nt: TGTGCCACCAGCAGACCGCAGGGCCGGACCGCGGAGCTGTTTTTT
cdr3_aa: CATSRPQGRTAELFF

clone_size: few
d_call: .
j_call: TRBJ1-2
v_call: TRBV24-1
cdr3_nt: TGTGCCACCAGTTTAAGGGGCGAGCACTATGGCTACACCTTC
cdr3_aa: CATSLRGEHYGYTF

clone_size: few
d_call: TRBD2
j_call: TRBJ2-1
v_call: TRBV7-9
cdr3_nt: TGTGCCAGCAGCTACCGGGACTACACACACAATGAGCAGTTCTTC
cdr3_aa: CASSYRDYTHNEQFF

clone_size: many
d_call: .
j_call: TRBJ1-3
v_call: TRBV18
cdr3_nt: TGTGCCAGCTCACGGACGAGCGGAAACACCATATATTTT
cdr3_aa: CASSRTSGNTIYF

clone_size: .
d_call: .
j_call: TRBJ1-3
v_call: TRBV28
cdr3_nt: TGTGCCAGCAGTTTACCCAGGGGTAATGGAAACACCATATATTTT
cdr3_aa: CASSLPRGNGNTIYF

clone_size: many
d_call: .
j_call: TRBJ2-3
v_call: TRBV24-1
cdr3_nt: TGTGCCACCAGTGACCCCAGCGCGGGCACAGATACGCAGTATTTT
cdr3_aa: CATSDPSAGTDTQYF

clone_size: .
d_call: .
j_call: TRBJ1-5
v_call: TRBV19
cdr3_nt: TGTGCCAGTAGTATAGCGGGGGCCCTTTATAGCAATCAGCCCCAGCATTTT
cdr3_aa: CASSIAGALYSNQPQHF

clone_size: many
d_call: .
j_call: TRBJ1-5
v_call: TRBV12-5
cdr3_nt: TGTGCTAGTGGTTTGTCCAGGGAACAGCATTTT
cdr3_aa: CASGLSREQHF

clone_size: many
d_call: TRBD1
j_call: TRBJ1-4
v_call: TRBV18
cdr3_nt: TGTGCCAGCTCACCCCGACAGGGGGAAGGTGAAAAACTGTTTTTT
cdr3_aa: CASSPRQGEGEKLFF

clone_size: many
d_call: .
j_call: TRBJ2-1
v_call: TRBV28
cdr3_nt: TGTGCCAGCAGTTTGTTGGGACCCTACAATGAGCAGTTCTTC
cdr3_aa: CASSLLGPYNEQFF

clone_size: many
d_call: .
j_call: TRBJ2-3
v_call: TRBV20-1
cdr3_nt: TGCAGTGCTCCGGTTACAGGAAGGTCCACAGATACGCAGTATTTT
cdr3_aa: CSAPVTGRSTDTQYF

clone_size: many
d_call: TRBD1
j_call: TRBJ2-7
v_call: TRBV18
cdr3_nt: TGTGCCAGCTCACCGCCGGGACAGGGAACCTACGAGCAGTACTTC
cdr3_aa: CASSPPGQGTYEQYF

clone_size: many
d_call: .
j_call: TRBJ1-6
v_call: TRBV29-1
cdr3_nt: TGCAGCGCTGGGGGACACCCTAATTCACCCCTCCACTTT
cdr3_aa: CSAGGHPNSPLHF

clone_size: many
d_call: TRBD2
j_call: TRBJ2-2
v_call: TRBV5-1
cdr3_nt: TGCGCCAGCAGCCCCGGACTAGCGGGAGGGAGAACCGGGGAGCTGTTTTTT
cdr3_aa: CASSPGLAGGRTGELFF

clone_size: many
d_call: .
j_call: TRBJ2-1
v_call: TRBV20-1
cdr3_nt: TGCAGTGCTAGACCCCTCGATGAGCAGTTCTTC
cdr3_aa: CSARPLDEQFF

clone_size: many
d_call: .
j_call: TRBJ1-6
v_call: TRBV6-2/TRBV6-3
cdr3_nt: TGTGCCAGCAGCCGTCACCAGGGAGATAATTCACCCCTCCACTTT
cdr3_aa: CASSRHQGDNSPLHF

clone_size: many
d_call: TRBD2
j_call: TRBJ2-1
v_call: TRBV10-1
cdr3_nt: TGCGCCAGCAGTGAGGGAACTAGCGGGAGAGGTAATGAGCAGTTCTTC
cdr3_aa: CASSEGTSGRGNEQFF

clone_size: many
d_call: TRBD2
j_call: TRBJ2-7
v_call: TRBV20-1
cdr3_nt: TGCAGTGCTATAGAGTGGGGGGGCTACGAGCAGTACTTC
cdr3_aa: CSAIEWGGYEQYF

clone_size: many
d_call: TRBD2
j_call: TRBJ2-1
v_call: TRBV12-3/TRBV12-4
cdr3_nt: TGTGCCAGCAGCCTAGCGGGAGGGTTCAATGAGCAGTTCTTC
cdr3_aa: CASSLAGGFNEQFF

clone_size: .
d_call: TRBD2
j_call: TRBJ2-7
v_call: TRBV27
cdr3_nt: TGTGCCAGCAGTCCCCGGACTAGCGGGAGAGTATACGAGCAGTACTTC
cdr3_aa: CASSPRTSGRVYEQYF

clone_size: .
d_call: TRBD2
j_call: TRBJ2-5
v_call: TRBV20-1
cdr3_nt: TGCTGTGCTAGAGGAGTGGGGGACTACCTGAGAGGGACCCAGTACTTC
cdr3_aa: CCARGVGDYLRGTQYF

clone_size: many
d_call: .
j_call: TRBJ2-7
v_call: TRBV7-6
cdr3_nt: TGTGCCAGCAGCTCGGGGGCGTACTACGAGCAGTACTTC
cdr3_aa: CASSSGAYYEQYF

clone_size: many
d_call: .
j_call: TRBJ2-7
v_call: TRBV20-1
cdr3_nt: TGCAGTGCTACCGAAAGCTCCTACGAGCAGTACTTC
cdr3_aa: CSATESSYEQYF

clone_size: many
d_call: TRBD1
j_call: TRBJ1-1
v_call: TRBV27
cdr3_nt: TGTGCCAGCAGGGGGACAGGGTCTTACACTGAAGCTTTCTTT
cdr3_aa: CASRGTGSYTEAFF

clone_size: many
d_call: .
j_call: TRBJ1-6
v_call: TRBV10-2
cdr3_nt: TGCGCCGACCCCGATTCACCGGAAAATTCACCCCTCCACTTT
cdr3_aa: CADPDSPENSPLHF

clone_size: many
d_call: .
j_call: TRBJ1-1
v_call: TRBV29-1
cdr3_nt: TGCAGCGTTGAAGTTGAGGCGGGGACTGAAGCTTTCTTT
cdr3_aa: CSVEVEAGTEAFF

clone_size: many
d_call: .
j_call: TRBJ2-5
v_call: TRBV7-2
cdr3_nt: TGTGCCAGCAGCTTATTCCGGGACAACCAAGAGACCCAGTACTTC
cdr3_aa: CASSLFRDNQETQYF

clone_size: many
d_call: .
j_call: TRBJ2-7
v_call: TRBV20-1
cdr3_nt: TGCAGTGCTAGAGAGGCGAGGGATGCGTACGAGCAGTACTTC
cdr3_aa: CSAREARDAYEQYF

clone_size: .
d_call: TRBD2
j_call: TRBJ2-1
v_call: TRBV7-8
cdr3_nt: TGTGCCAGCAGCTTAGCCGGGACTAGCGGCCCACGGGAGCAGTTCTTC
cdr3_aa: CASSLAGTSGPREQFF

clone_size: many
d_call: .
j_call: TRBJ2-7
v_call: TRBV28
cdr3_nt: TGTGCCAGCAGTCTTCGACAGCTCTTCGGCGAGCAGTACTTC
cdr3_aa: CASSLRQLFGEQYF

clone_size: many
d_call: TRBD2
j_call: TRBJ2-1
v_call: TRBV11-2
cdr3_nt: TGTGCCAGCAGCTTGGGGGGGGAGCTTCCCAATGAGCAGTTCTTC
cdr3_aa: CASSLGGELPNEQFF

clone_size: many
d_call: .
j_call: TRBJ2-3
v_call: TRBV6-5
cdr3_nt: TGTGCCAGCAGTTCCCTCTTCACAGATACGCAGTATTTT
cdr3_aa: CASSSLFTDTQYF

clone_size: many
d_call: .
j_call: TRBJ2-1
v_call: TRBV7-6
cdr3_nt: TGTGCCAGCAGCCCCGCGCGGAGGACTGAGCAGTTCTTC
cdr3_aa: CASSPARRTEQFF

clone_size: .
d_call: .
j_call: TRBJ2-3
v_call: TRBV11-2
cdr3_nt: TGTGCCAGCAGCTTTCGGGGTCTGCGAGATACGCAGTATTTT
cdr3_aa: CASSFRGLRDTQYF

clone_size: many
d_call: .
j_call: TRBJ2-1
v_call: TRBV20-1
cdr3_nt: TGCAGTGCCCCGCCGGGAGCCTCATACAATGAGCAGTTCTTC
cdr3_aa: CSAPPGASYNEQFF